Listed below are T cell receptor beta chains from one sample, sequenced in a study of radiotherapy plus CTLA-4 blockade in lung cancer. Clones were sequenced by immunoSEQ multiplex PCR, and TCRdb holds only the in-frame ones, with some missing. The data contain 75,000 to 95,000 clones, roughly 80% of them singletons. The material sequenced was peripheral blood, taken from a patient treated with radiotherapy plus ipilimumab. These TCRs come from a human donor with non-small cell lung cancer that progressed on radiotherapy plus ipilimumab. Each CDR3 is given with its conserved first and last residue. Fields, in order: J gene, V gene, CDR3 protein.

j_gene: TRBJ2-1; v_gene: TRBV2; CDR3aa: CASSEAEGFEQFF
j_gene: TRBJ2-1; v_gene: TRBV4-1; CDR3aa: CASSAPSRANEQFF
j_gene: TRBJ2-5; v_gene: TRBV7-2; CDR3aa: CASSFGLRGETQYF
j_gene: TRBJ2-3; v_gene: TRBV28; CDR3aa: CASSGLAGTGRFDTQYF
j_gene: TRBJ2-7; v_gene: TRBV27; CDR3aa: CASSYTGLSSYEQYF
j_gene: TRBJ2-4; v_gene: TRBV11-2; CDR3aa: CASSSTPGGAGIQYF
j_gene: TRBJ2-5; v_gene: TRBV4-1; CDR3aa: CASSPGLPETQYF
j_gene: TRBJ2-1; v_gene: TRBV9; CDR3aa: CASSVGHSVRNEQFF
j_gene: TRBJ1-3; v_gene: TRBV19; CDR3aa: CASSIDPGNTIYF
j_gene: TRBJ2-7; v_gene: TRBV28; CDR3aa: CASSLPRQGTYEQYF
j_gene: TRBJ1-3; v_gene: TRBV11-2; CDR3aa: CASSKGQPSGNTIYF
j_gene: TRBJ2-1; v_gene: TRBV11-2; CDR3aa: CASSLGGEQFF
j_gene: TRBJ2-4; v_gene: TRBV19; CDR3aa: CASSILGFENIQYF
j_gene: TRBJ1-5; v_gene: TRBV5-6; CDR3aa: CASSTRVPNQPQHF
j_gene: TRBJ2-3; v_gene: TRBV6-5; CDR3aa: CASSMNAGSDTQYF
j_gene: TRBJ2-3; v_gene: TRBV15; CDR3aa: CATSPEAGTITDTQYF
j_gene: TRBJ2-7; v_gene: TRBV4-1; CDR3aa: CASSQDDGRARYEQYF
j_gene: TRBJ2-2; v_gene: TRBV4-2; CDR3aa: CASSQLQGSNTGELFF
j_gene: TRBJ2-3; v_gene: TRBV6-6; CDR3aa: CASTATRSTDTQYF
j_gene: TRBJ2-3; v_gene: TRBV9; CDR3aa: CASSVVVRTGGADTQYF
j_gene: TRBJ1-2; v_gene: TRBV6-5; CDR3aa: CASSYRDRTYGYTF
j_gene: TRBJ2-3; v_gene: TRBV5-1; CDR3aa: CASSLAGLARGTDTQYF
j_gene: TRBJ2-1; v_gene: TRBV28; CDR3aa: CASSHVSEQFF
j_gene: TRBJ2-3; v_gene: TRBV30; CDR3aa: CAWGRGMGGDTQYF
j_gene: TRBJ2-1; v_gene: TRBV7-8; CDR3aa: CASSVRGNSYNEQFF
j_gene: TRBJ2-3; v_gene: TRBV27; CDR3aa: CASSLQGDTQYF
j_gene: TRBJ1-4; v_gene: TRBV11-2; CDR3aa: CASSYRGGNEKLFF
j_gene: TRBJ2-7; v_gene: TRBV27; CDR3aa: CASTEKTSGAYEQYF
j_gene: TRBJ1-1; v_gene: TRBV7-2; CDR3aa: CASSLIGQGGSEAFF
j_gene: TRBJ2-3; v_gene: TRBV28; CDR3aa: CASSLTPGLKSYTQYF
j_gene: TRBJ2-2; v_gene: TRBV5-1; CDR3aa: CASSADGWDTGELFF
j_gene: TRBJ1-2; v_gene: TRBV6-1; CDR3aa: CASSESSTRRVKDYGYTF
j_gene: TRBJ1-4; v_gene: TRBV7-8; CDR3aa: CASSGRFGVSTNEKLFF
j_gene: TRBJ1-2; v_gene: TRBV30; CDR3aa: CAWREGVGANYGYTF
j_gene: TRBJ2-3; v_gene: TRBV6-5; CDR3aa: CASIGSFTDTQYF
j_gene: TRBJ2-2; v_gene: TRBV11-3; CDR3aa: CASGRFTGELFF
j_gene: TRBJ2-5; v_gene: TRBV28; CDR3aa: CASSFGGLSQETQYF
j_gene: TRBJ2-1; v_gene: TRBV28; CDR3aa: CASTPGTRMNEQFF
j_gene: TRBJ2-1; v_gene: TRBV29-1; CDR3aa: CSVERESLYNEQFF